This T cell receptor beta chain was observed in a study of T cell responses to AZD1222 COVID-19 vaccine. Study overall: Second doses were pooled across both intervals (about 4 or about 12 weeks).

Generated by immunoSEQ multiplex PCR, the TCRdb table keeps only in-frame clones and is missing some. The data contain under 200,000 clones, 90% to 95% of them singletons. Here the sequenced sample was peripheral blood, taken on day 0 of AZD1222 vaccination. The receptor comes from an adult in good health.

CDR3 amino acids: CSVPPPGRETQYF. DNA for the CDR3: TGCAGCGTCCCCCCCCCGGGGAGGGAGACCCAGTACTTC. The V call is TRBV29-1, the J call TRBJ2-5, with D possibly TRBD2 on 6 matching bases. This CDR3 is built from 13 residues. Per germline, CDR1 SQVTM and CDR2 ANQGSEA. Deletions cut 6 bases from V and 5 bases from J, with 16 bases between.